Following are 3 T cell receptor beta chains from one sample sequenced in a study of monozygotic twins with inflammatory bowel disease. Using the 5' RACE reads, TCRdb records one entry per CDR3 protein without DNA. The sample holds approximately 300,000 distinct CDR3 sequences. Sequencing was performed on blood. These receptors all stem from a human donor with ulcerative colitis or Crohn's disease, or a healthy co-twin of an affected twin (not recorded which).

The rearrangement links TRBV19 to TRBJ2-2; absent DNA, TCRdb's TRBD1 call cannot be checked. Germline V gives CDR1 LNHDA, CDR2 SQIVND (reference sequence). The CDR3 has 17 residues. The CDR3 protein is CASSIGQGALNTGELFF.

The V and J genes are TRBV11-2 and TRBJ1-6; TCRdb gives TRBD1 as the D gene, but with no DNA this cannot be confirmed. The germline CDR1 and CDR2 sequences are SGHAT and FQNNGV. The CDR3 runs 19 residues. CDR3 sequence: CASSLSPRQGARGNSPLHF.

The chain combines TRBV15 with TRBJ2-7; TCRdb proposes TRBD1, but this gene call is untestable without DNA. Germline loops: CDR1 LNHNV, CDR2 YYDKDF (reference sequence). CDR3 length equals 14 residues. CDR3 region: CATSRVQGRGKQYF.